The rows below give T cell receptor beta chains drawn from one sample of a study of T cell responses to AZD1222 COVID-19 vaccine. The table came from immunoSEQ multiplex PCR; TCRdb's copy has only in-frame clones and leaves some out. The sample contains about 83,000 clones, roughly 88% of which appear only once. The material was peripheral blood, obtained on day 0 of MenACWY control vaccination. These TCRs come from an adult in good health. Both conserved end residues are part of each CDR3. D genes are given only for firm matches. Clone size is stated in some rows and not others, as once, few, many or a class when expanded.

j_call d_call clone_size v_call cdr3_nt cdr3_aa
TRBJ2-2 . . TRBV5-1 TGCGCCAGCAGCGTCTCCAGGGAGGCCGGGGAGCTGTTTTTT CASSVSREAGELFF
TRBJ1-5 . . TRBV6-2/TRBV6-3 TGTGCCAGCAGTTATTTGACGGGGGCGCGTCATATATTTCGGCCCCAGCATTTT CASSYLTGARHIFRPQHF
TRBJ2-1 . . TRBV15 TGTGCCACCAGCAGAGATGAAAGCTCCTACAATGAGCAGTTCTTC CATSRDESSYNEQFF
TRBJ1-5 . once TRBV7-9 TGTGCCAGCAGCTTAGAGCAGGGCTTAAGCAATCAGCCCCAGCATTTT CASSLEQGLSNQPQHF
TRBJ1-4 . . TRBV29-1 TGCAGCGTTGTCCGGGATAATGAAAAACTGTTTTTT CSVVRDNEKLFF
TRBJ2-5 . . TRBV2 TGTGCCAGCAGTGAAGAGGAGACCCAGTACTTC CASSEEETQYF
TRBJ2-5 TRBD2 . TRBV10-3 TGTGCCATCAGTGAGTCGCGGGAGCAAGAGACCCAGTACTTC CAISESREQETQYF
TRBJ2-3 . . TRBV23-1 TGCGCCAGCAGGTGCCGACCCCAGGTTAGCACAGATACGCAGTATTTT CASRCRPQVSTDTQYF
TRBJ1-1 . . TRBV10-3 TGTGCCATCAGTGCCAGACCCCAAGGGGAGGACACTGAAGCTTTCTTT CAISARPQGEDTEAFF
TRBJ2-2 . . TRBV2 TGTGCCAGCAGAAAACCCCCCGGGGAGCTGTTTTTT CASRKPPGELFF
TRBJ2-3 . . TRBV28 TGTGCCAGCAGTTTCCTAGCAGGCACAGATACGCAGTATTTT CASSFLAGTDTQYF
TRBJ1-2 . . TRBV28 TGTGCCAGCAGGGGGGAGTATGGCTACACCTTC CASRGEYGYTF
TRBJ1-2 . . TRBV11-2 TGTGCCAGCAGCCCCTGGGGCTATGGCTACACCTTC CASSPWGYGYTF
TRBJ2-3 . . TRBV10-3 TGTGCCATCAGTGAGTTAGGCAGGGGCGCGCTGACAGATACGCAGTATTTT CAISELGRGALTDTQYF